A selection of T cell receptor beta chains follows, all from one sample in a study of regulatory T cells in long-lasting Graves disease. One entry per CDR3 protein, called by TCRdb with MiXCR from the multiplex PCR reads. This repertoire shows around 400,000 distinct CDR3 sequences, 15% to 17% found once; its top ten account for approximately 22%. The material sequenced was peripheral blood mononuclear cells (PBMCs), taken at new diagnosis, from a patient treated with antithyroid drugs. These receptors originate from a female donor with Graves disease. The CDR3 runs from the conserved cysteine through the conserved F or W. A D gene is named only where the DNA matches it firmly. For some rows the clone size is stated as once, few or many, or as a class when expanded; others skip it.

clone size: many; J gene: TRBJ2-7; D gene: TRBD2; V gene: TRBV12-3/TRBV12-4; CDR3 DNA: TGTGCCAGCAGTGCGGGAGGTTCTTTATACGAGCAGTACTTC; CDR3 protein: CASSAGGSLYEQYF
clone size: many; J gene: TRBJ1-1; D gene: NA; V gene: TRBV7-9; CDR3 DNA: TGTGCCAGCAGCTTCGCCGGGGCGGGGGCGGACACTGAAGCTTTCTTT; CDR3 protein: CASSFAGAGADTEAFF
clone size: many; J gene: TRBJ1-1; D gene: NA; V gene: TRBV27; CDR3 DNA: TGTGCCAGCAGCCTATTTCAGGGGCGGAAAACTGAAGCTTTCTTT; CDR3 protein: CASSLFQGRKTEAFF
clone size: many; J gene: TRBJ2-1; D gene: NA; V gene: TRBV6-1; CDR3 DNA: TGTGCCAGCAGGCGCGGTGGCTCCAATGAGCAGTTCTTC; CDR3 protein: CASRRGGSNEQFF
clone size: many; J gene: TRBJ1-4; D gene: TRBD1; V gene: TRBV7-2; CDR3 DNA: TGTGCCAGCAGCTTGAGGACAGGAGAGAATGAAAAACTGTTTTTT; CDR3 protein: CASSLRTGENEKLFF
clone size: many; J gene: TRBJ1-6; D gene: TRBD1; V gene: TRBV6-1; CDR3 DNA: TGTGCCAGCAGTAACCCCGCGACAGGGACATATAATTCACCCCTCCACTTT; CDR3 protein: CASSNPATGTYNSPLHF
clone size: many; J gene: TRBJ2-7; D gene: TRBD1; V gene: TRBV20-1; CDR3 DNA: TGCAGTGCCGGCACAGGGGTGGGTGCGGGCGAGCAGTACTTC; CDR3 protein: CSAGTGVGAGEQYF
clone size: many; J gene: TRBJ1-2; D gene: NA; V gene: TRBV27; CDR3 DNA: TGTGCCAGCAGTTTAATGTCGGAAGGGGACTATGGCTACACCTTC; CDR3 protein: CASSLMSEGDYGYTF
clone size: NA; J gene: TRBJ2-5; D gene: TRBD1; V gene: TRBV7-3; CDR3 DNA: TGTGTCAGCAGCTCGTGGGACAGGTTCTTTACGGAGACCCAGTACTTC; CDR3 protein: CVSSSWDRFFTETQYF
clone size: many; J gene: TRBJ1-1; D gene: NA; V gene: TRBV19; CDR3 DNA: TGTGCCAGTACCACACGTCGGGGACAAATGAACACTGAAGCTTTCTTT; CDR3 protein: CASTTRRGQMNTEAFF
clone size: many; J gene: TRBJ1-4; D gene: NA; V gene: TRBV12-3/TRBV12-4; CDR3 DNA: TGTGCCAGCAGTTGGACGCCGGCAACTAATGAAAAACTGTTTTTT; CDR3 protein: CASSWTPATNEKLFF
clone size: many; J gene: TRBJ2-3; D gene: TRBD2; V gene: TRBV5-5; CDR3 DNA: TGTGCCAGCAGCTTGGCGGTGTTAGCGGGGGCTCCAGATACGCAGTATTTT; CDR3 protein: CASSLAVLAGAPDTQYF
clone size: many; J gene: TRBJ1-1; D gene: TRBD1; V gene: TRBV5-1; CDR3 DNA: TGCGCCAGCAGCTTGGCGACAGGGCGATCCACTGAAGCTTTCTTT; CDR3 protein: CASSLATGRSTEAFF
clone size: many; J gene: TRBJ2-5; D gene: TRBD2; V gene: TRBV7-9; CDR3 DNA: TGTGCCAGCAGCTTTGAGCGGGGGCACCAAGAGACCCAGTACTTC; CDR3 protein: CASSFERGHQETQYF
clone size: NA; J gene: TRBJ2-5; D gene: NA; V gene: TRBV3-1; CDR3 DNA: TGTGCCAGCAGCCAAGAGAGCTTAGACCCGAAAGAGACCCAGTACTTC; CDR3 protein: CASSQESLDPKETQYF
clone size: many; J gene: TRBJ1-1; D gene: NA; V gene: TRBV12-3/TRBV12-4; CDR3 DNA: TGTGCCAGCAGTCAACGTCTGGGGTCACTGAACACTGAAGCTTTCTTT; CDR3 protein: CASSQRLGSLNTEAFF
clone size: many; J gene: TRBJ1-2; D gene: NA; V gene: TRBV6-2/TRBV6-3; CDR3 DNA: TGTGCCAGCAGTCGGGACAACAGACGTCATGGCTACACCTTC; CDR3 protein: CASSRDNRRHGYTF
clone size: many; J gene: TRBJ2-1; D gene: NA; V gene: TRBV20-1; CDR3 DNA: TGCAGTGCTAGAACGGGGACCTCCTACAATGAGCAGTTCTTC; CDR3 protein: CSARTGTSYNEQFF
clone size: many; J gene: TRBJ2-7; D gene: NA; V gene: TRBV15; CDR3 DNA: TGTGCCACCAGCAGAGATCAACAGGCCTACGAGCAGTACTTC; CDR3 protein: CATSRDQQAYEQYF
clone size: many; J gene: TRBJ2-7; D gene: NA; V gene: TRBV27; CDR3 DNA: TGTGCCAGCAGTTTAAGAGAAGACTACGAGCAGTACTTC; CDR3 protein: CASSLREDYEQYF
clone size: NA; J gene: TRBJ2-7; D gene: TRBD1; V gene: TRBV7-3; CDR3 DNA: TGTGCCAGCAGCCTGCGACCGGGACAGGGGTCCTACGAGCAGTACTTC; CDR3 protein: CASSLRPGQGSYEQYF
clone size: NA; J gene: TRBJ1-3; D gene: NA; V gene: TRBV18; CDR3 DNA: TGTGCCAGCTCACCACCATCAGGGCAAGTCATATATTTT; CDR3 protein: CASSPPSGQVIYF
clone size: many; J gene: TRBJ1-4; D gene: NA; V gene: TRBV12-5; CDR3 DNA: TGTGCTAGTGGTTTGCCCGCTGGGGGATCCGATGAAAAACTGTTTTTT; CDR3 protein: CASGLPAGGSDEKLFF
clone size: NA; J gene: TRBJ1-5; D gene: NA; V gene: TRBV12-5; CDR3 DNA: TGTGCTAGTGGTTTGGATCAGCCCCAGCATTTT; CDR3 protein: CASGLDQPQHF
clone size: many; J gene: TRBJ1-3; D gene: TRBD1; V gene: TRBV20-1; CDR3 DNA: TGCAGTGCTAGAGACACAGGGGACGCTGGAAACACCATATATTTT; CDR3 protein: CSARDTGDAGNTIYF
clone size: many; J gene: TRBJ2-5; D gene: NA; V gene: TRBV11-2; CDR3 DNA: TGTGCCAGCAGCCCCTCGACCGCCAGCTACCAAGAGACCCAGTACTTC; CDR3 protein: CASSPSTASYQETQYF
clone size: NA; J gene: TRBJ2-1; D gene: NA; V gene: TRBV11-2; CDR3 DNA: TGTGCCAGCAGCATCCGGCGGGACCTCTCCTACAATGAGCAGTTCTTC; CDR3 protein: CASSIRRDLSYNEQFF
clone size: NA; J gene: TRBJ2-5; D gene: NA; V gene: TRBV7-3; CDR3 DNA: TGTGCCAGCAGCCCGGGACTCTTCAACGGGACCCAGTACTTC; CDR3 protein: CASSPGLFNGTQYF
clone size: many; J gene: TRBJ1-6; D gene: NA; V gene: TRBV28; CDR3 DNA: TGTGCCAGCAGTTTACTGGACTCACCCCTCCACTTT; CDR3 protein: CASSLLDSPLHF
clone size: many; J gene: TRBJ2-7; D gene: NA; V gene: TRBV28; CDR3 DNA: TGTGCCAGCACCTCAGGCCCAGGTACCTACGAGCAGTACTTC; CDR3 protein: CASTSGPGTYEQYF
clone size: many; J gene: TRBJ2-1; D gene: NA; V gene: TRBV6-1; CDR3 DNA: TGTGCCAGCAGTCGGGACTCGACGGTCGATGAGCAGTTCTTC; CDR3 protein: CASSRDSTVDEQFF
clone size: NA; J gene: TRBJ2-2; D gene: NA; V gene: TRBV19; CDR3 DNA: TGTGCCAGTAGTGCACATCGCACCGGGGAGCTGTTTTTT; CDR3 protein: CASSAHRTGELFF
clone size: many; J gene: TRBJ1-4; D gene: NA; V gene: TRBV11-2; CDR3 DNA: TGTGCCAGCAGCCCGGGGCCGCCTAATGAAAAACTGTTTTTT; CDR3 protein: CASSPGPPNEKLFF
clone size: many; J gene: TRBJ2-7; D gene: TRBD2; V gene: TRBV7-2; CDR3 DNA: TGTGCCAGCAGCTTGGGGGGGACCGCTAGCTACGAGCAGTACTTC; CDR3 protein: CASSLGGTASYEQYF
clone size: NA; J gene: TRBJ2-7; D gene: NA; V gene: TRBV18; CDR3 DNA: TGTGCCAGCTCACCTTCTTCTGACAGGTCCAACGAGCAGTACTTC; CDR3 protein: CASSPSSDRSNEQYF
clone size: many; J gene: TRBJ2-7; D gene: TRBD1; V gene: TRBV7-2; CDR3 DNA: TGTGCCAGCAGCTTAGAGGGGGCCCGAGAGCAGTACTTC; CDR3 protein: CASSLEGAREQYF
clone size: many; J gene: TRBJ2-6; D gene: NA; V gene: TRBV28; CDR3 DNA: TGTGCCAGCAGCGTTGTCCCCCAAGTTTACTCTGGGGCCAACGTCCTGACTTTC; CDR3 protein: CASSVVPQVYSGANVLTF
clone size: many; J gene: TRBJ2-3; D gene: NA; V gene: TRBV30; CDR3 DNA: TGTGCCTTCGATCCAGGGCAGAGCACAGATACGCAGTATTTT; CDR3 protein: CAFDPGQSTDTQYF
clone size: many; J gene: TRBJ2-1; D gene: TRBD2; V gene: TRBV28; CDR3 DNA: TGTGCCAGCAGTTCCCCTAAACCGGGAGGTGCGAGGGAGTTCTTC; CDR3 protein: CASSSPKPGGAREFF
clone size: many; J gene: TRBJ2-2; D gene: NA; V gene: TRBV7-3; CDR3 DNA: TGTGCCAGCAGCTTGGGCGGGATGGCCGGGGAGCTGTTTTTT; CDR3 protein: CASSLGGMAGELFF
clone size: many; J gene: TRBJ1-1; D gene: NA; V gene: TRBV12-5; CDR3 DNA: TGTGCTAGTGTTCTTCCCGGGACTGAGAACACTGAAGCTTTCTTT; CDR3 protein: CASVLPGTENTEAFF
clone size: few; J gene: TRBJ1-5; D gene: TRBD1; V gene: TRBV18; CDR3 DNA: TGTGCCAGCTCACCTGGGGACAGGGGTCAGCCCCAGCATTTT; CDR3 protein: CASSPGDRGQPQHF
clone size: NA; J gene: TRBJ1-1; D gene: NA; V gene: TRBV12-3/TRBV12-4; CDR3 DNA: TGTGCCTGCAGACTCAGACTGATGAACACTGAAGCTTTCTTT; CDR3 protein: CACRLRLMNTEAFF
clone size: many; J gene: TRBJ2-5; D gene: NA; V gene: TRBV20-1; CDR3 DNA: TGCAGTGCTAGCGGGCCCAGGTACCAAGAGACCCAGTACTTC; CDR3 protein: CSASGPRYQETQYF
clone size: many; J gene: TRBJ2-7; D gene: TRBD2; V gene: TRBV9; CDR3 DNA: TGTGCCATCCTCTCTGGCGGGAGATACGAGCAGTACTTC; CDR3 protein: CAILSGGRYEQYF
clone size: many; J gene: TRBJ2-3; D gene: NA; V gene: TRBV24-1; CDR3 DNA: TGTGCCACCAGTGGGGCAGGGAGCACAGATACGCAGTATTTT; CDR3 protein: CATSGAGSTDTQYF
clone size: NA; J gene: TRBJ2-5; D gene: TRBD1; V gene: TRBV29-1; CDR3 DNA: TGCAGCGCTGGACAGGGGACGGGAGAGACCCAGTACTTC; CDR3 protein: CSAGQGTGETQYF
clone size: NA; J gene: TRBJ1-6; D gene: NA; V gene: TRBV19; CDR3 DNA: TGTGCCAGTGCCGCGAGGGGGATCTCTAATTCACCCCTCCACTTT; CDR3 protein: CASAARGISNSPLHF
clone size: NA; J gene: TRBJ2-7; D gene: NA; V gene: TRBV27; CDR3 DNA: TGTGCCAGCAGTACTGGGGACTTCTACGAGCAGTACTTC; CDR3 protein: CASSTGDFYEQYF
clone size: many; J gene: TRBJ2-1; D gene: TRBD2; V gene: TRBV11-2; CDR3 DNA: TGTGCCAGCAGCGACGGAGTAGCGGGAGTTAGGTGGCAGTTCTTC; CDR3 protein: CASSDGVAGVRWQFF
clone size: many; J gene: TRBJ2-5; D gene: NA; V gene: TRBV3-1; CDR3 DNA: TGTGCCAGCAGCCAAGTCAGTCAAGAGACCCAGTACTTC; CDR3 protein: CASSQVSQETQYF
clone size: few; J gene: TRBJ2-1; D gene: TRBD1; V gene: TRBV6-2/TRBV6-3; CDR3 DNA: TGTGCCAGCAGTCCCCTCTCGGACAGGGAAGAGCAGTTCTTC; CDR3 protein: CASSPLSDREEQFF
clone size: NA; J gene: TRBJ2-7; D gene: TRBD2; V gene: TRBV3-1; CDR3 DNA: TGTGCCAGCAGCCACACACTCCCTGGCGGGGGGGATACCTACGAGCAGTACTTC; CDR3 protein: CASSHTLPGGGDTYEQYF
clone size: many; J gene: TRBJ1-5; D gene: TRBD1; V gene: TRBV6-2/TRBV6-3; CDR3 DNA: TGTGCCAGCAGTGATCAGGGGGACTATAGCAATCAGCCCCAGCATTTT; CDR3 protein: CASSDQGDYSNQPQHF
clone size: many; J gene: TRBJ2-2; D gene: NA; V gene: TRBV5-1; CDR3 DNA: TGCGCCAGCAGCTTGGCAGAACAGGGGAACACCGGGGAGCTGTTTTTT; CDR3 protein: CASSLAEQGNTGELFF